This is a list of T cell receptor beta chains from one sample in a study of blood T cell repertoires in COVID-19. Repertoires were generated with immunoSEQ multiplex PCR, while TCRdb's copy carries only in-frame clones and drops some. The sample comprises about 200,000 clones, roughly 90% of which are singletons, and 1.5% to 2% rests with the top ten. The specimen was peripheral blood. The receptors here all came from a man between 18 and 35 years old with active or convalescent COVID-19. CDR3s include the opening cysteine and the closing phenylalanine or tryptophan. Fields, in order: V gene, clone size, D gene, J gene, CDR3 DNA, CDR3 protein. A D gene is named only where the DNA matches it firmly. Not all rows give a size; the values are once, few, many and, for expanded clones, a class.

v_gene: TRBV27
abundance: -
d_gene: TRBD2
j_gene: TRBJ2-2
CDR3nt: TGTGCCAGCAGTTTCGCTAGCGGGCACACCGGGGAGCTGTTTTTT
CDR3aa: CASSFASGHTGELFF

v_gene: TRBV14
abundance: -
d_gene: TRBD2
j_gene: TRBJ2-3
CDR3nt: TGTGCCAGCAGCCTCCGGACTAGCTACCCAGATACGCAGTATTTT
CDR3aa: CASSLRTSYPDTQYF

v_gene: TRBV7-2
abundance: -
d_gene: -
j_gene: TRBJ1-1
CDR3nt: TGTGCCAGCAGCCGGGACATAAACACTGAAGCTTTCTTT
CDR3aa: CASSRDINTEAFF

v_gene: TRBV7-8
abundance: -
d_gene: -
j_gene: TRBJ2-7
CDR3nt: TGTGCCAGCAGCCCCCCGGGGTCCTACGAGCAGTACTTC
CDR3aa: CASSPPGSYEQYF

v_gene: TRBV5-6
abundance: many
d_gene: TRBD1
j_gene: TRBJ1-3
CDR3nt: TGTGCCAGCAGCTTGGCAGGGGGTGGAAACACCATATATTTT
CDR3aa: CASSLAGGGNTIYF

v_gene: TRBV13
abundance: -
d_gene: TRBD1
j_gene: TRBJ2-7
CDR3nt: TGTGCCAGCAGCTGGGACAGGTCCTACGAGCAGTACTTC
CDR3aa: CASSWDRSYEQYF

v_gene: TRBV23-1
abundance: -
d_gene: -
j_gene: TRBJ2-7
CDR3nt: TGCGCCAGCAGTCAGTGCGAGGACAGTCTAATTAAACCTTCCTACGAGCAGTACTTC
CDR3aa: CASSQCEDSLIKPSYEQYF

v_gene: TRBV19
abundance: -
d_gene: TRBD2
j_gene: TRBJ2-2
CDR3nt: TGTGCCACCGGGAGGGGACATAACACCGGGGAGCTGTTTTTT
CDR3aa: CATGRGHNTGELFF

v_gene: TRBV7-8
abundance: -
d_gene: -
j_gene: TRBJ2-5
CDR3nt: TGTGCCAGCAGCTTAGTTACAGGACCCCAAGAGACCCAGTACTTC
CDR3aa: CASSLVTGPQETQYF

v_gene: TRBV3-1/TRBV3-2
abundance: -
d_gene: -
j_gene: TRBJ1-1
CDR3nt: TGTGCCAGCAGCCAAGTTCCAGGCACTGAAGCTTTCTTT
CDR3aa: CASSQVPGTEAFF

v_gene: TRBV19
abundance: -
d_gene: TRBD1
j_gene: TRBJ1-5
CDR3nt: TGTGCCAGCAAGGACAGGGCTAATCAGCCCCAGCATTTT
CDR3aa: CASKDRANQPQHF

v_gene: TRBV9
abundance: -
d_gene: TRBD2
j_gene: TRBJ2-3
CDR3nt: TGTGCCAGCAGCCCGACTAGCGGACGCCCCTCAGATACGCAGTATTTT
CDR3aa: CASSPTSGRPSDTQYF

v_gene: TRBV7-8
abundance: -
d_gene: TRBD2
j_gene: TRBJ2-7
CDR3nt: TGTGCCAGCAGCCGTGGGACTATCTACGAGCAGTACTTC
CDR3aa: CASSRGTIYEQYF

v_gene: TRBV3-1/TRBV3-2
abundance: -
d_gene: TRBD1
j_gene: TRBJ1-3
CDR3nt: TGTGCCAGCAGCCAAGGGACCGACAGGGAACGAAACACCATATATTTT
CDR3aa: CASSQGTDRERNTIYF

v_gene: TRBV6-5
abundance: -
d_gene: TRBD1
j_gene: TRBJ1-1
CDR3nt: TGTGCCAGCAGTTCCCCGAAGGGACAGGGTATCACTGAAGCTTTCTTT
CDR3aa: CASSSPKGQGITEAFF

v_gene: TRBV9
abundance: few
d_gene: TRBD1
j_gene: TRBJ2-7
CDR3nt: TGTGCCAGCAGCGCCGGGACAGGGGGCATGTACGAGCAGTACTTC
CDR3aa: CASSAGTGGMYEQYF

v_gene: TRBV30
abundance: -
d_gene: -
j_gene: TRBJ1-3
CDR3nt: TGTGCCTGGGCGCCGGGACACTCTGGAAACACCATATATTTT
CDR3aa: CAWAPGHSGNTIYF

v_gene: TRBV15
abundance: -
d_gene: -
j_gene: TRBJ2-1
CDR3nt: TGTGCCACCAGCAGATCTAAGGACTCTTTGAATGAGCAGTTCTTC
CDR3aa: CATSRSKDSLNEQFF

v_gene: TRBV6-2/TRBV6-3
abundance: -
d_gene: -
j_gene: TRBJ2-3
CDR3nt: TGTGCCAGCAGCCAAACCTACTTGGGGGCTGGTACGCAGTATTTT
CDR3aa: CASSQTYLGAGTQYF

v_gene: TRBV19
abundance: -
d_gene: -
j_gene: TRBJ1-5
CDR3nt: TGTGCCAGTACCGGAGGGGCGGCGCCTTCGGGGATGTTTGTGGACAATCAGCCCCAGCATTTT
CDR3aa: CASTGGAAPSGMFVDNQPQHF

v_gene: TRBV7-9
abundance: -
d_gene: TRBD2
j_gene: TRBJ2-1
CDR3nt: TGTGCCAGCAGCTTAGGTAGCGGGGGGGCTGATAACGAGCAGTTCTTC
CDR3aa: CASSLGSGGADNEQFF

v_gene: TRBV5-4
abundance: -
d_gene: TRBD1
j_gene: TRBJ1-1
CDR3nt: TGTGCCAGCAACTCAGGGGGTTTGAGCACTGAAGCTTTCTTT
CDR3aa: CASNSGGLSTEAFF

v_gene: TRBV5-4
abundance: -
d_gene: -
j_gene: TRBJ2-5
CDR3nt: TGTGCCAGCAGCCCTACCACAGGGATGTCAGAGACCCAGTACTTC
CDR3aa: CASSPTTGMSETQYF

v_gene: TRBV11-3
abundance: -
d_gene: TRBD1
j_gene: TRBJ1-1
CDR3nt: TGTGCCAGCAGCCAAGACAGGGCCACTGAAGCTTTCTTT
CDR3aa: CASSQDRATEAFF

v_gene: TRBV5-1
abundance: -
d_gene: TRBD1
j_gene: TRBJ1-3
CDR3nt: TGCGCCAGCACCTTCGGGGACAGGGGAAACACCATATATTTT
CDR3aa: CASTFGDRGNTIYF

v_gene: TRBV7-9
abundance: -
d_gene: TRBD2
j_gene: TRBJ2-2
CDR3nt: TGTGCCAGCAGTATTAGCGGGAGGAGCGCGAACACCGGGGAGCTGTTTTTT
CDR3aa: CASSISGRSANTGELFF

v_gene: TRBV7-8
abundance: few
d_gene: TRBD2
j_gene: TRBJ2-1
CDR3nt: TGTGCCAGCAGCTTAGTCGGCGGGGGGACCTACAATGAGCAGTTCTTC
CDR3aa: CASSLVGGGTYNEQFF

v_gene: TRBV12-3/TRBV12-4
abundance: -
d_gene: -
j_gene: TRBJ2-1
CDR3nt: TGTGCCAGCAGTCGCCTAACCTATGAGCAGTTCTTC
CDR3aa: CASSRLTYEQFF

v_gene: TRBV24-1
abundance: -
d_gene: -
j_gene: TRBJ2-3
CDR3nt: TGTGCCACCAGTGATACCTGGGAGGGGGCAGATACGCAGTATTTT
CDR3aa: CATSDTWEGADTQYF

v_gene: TRBV7-8
abundance: -
d_gene: -
j_gene: TRBJ1-1
CDR3nt: TGTGCCAGCAGCTACCCCGCCATCCCTAAGAACACTGAAGCTTTCTTT
CDR3aa: CASSYPAIPKNTEAFF

v_gene: TRBV19
abundance: -
d_gene: -
j_gene: TRBJ2-1
CDR3nt: TGTGCCAGTAGTACATTAGCGAGGGCCTACAATGAGCAGTTCTTC
CDR3aa: CASSTLARAYNEQFF

v_gene: TRBV5-6
abundance: -
d_gene: TRBD1
j_gene: TRBJ1-2
CDR3nt: TGTGCCAGCAGCCCAGAGACAGGGTCTAACTATGGCTACACCTTC
CDR3aa: CASSPETGSNYGYTF

v_gene: TRBV6-2/TRBV6-3
abundance: -
d_gene: -
j_gene: TRBJ1-3
CDR3nt: TGTGCCAGCAGTTACTCCGTCGTTCGGGGGATTCGCTCTGGAAACACCATATATTTT
CDR3aa: CASSYSVVRGIRSGNTIYF

v_gene: TRBV18
abundance: -
d_gene: -
j_gene: TRBJ1-4
CDR3nt: TGTGCCAGCGGAGCAGCAACTAATGAAAAACTGTTTTTT
CDR3aa: CASGAATNEKLFF

v_gene: TRBV25-1
abundance: -
d_gene: TRBD1
j_gene: TRBJ1-1
CDR3nt: TGTGCCAGCAGTGAAAGCGGGACAGGGGGCGCGAATGAAGCTTTCTTT
CDR3aa: CASSESGTGGANEAFF

v_gene: TRBV7-2
abundance: -
d_gene: -
j_gene: TRBJ1-5
CDR3nt: TGTGCCAGCAGAGAGAGGGGGGGGAATCAGCCCCAGCATTTT
CDR3aa: CASRERGGNQPQHF

v_gene: TRBV5-4
abundance: -
d_gene: -
j_gene: TRBJ2-7
CDR3nt: TGTGCCAGCAGCTTGGGTCCCGGAGGGGAGCAGGAGCAGTACTTC
CDR3aa: CASSLGPGGEQEQYF

v_gene: TRBV19
abundance: -
d_gene: -
j_gene: TRBJ2-7
CDR3nt: TGTGCCAGTAGTAGGACAGCGCCCTACGAGCAGTACTTC
CDR3aa: CASSRTAPYEQYF

v_gene: TRBV9
abundance: -
d_gene: -
j_gene: TRBJ1-4
CDR3nt: TGTGCCAGCAGCCCCAGGGTCACCCACGAAAAACTGTTTTTT
CDR3aa: CASSPRVTHEKLFF

v_gene: TRBV18
abundance: -
d_gene: TRBD1
j_gene: TRBJ1-1
CDR3nt: TGTGCCAGCTCACCGAACAGGGGTCCGATGAACACTGAAGCTTTCTTT
CDR3aa: CASSPNRGPMNTEAFF

v_gene: TRBV9
abundance: few
d_gene: TRBD2
j_gene: TRBJ2-7
CDR3nt: TGTGCCAGCAGTCACACCGGGACTAGCGGGAGTTACGAGCAGTACTTC
CDR3aa: CASSHTGTSGSYEQYF

v_gene: TRBV3-1/TRBV3-2
abundance: -
d_gene: -
j_gene: TRBJ1-2
CDR3nt: TGTGCCAGCAGCCAAGCGGGATATGGCTACACCTTC
CDR3aa: CASSQAGYGYTF

v_gene: TRBV3-1/TRBV3-2
abundance: -
d_gene: -
j_gene: TRBJ2-2
CDR3nt: TGTGCCAGCAGCCAGGGGGGTAAGGACTTGACCGGGGAGCTGTTTTTT
CDR3aa: CASSQGGKDLTGELFF

v_gene: TRBV7-8
abundance: -
d_gene: -
j_gene: TRBJ2-1
CDR3nt: TGTGCCAGCAGCCTCACGATCCCACAGAATGAGCAGTTCTTC
CDR3aa: CASSLTIPQNEQFF

v_gene: TRBV30
abundance: -
d_gene: -
j_gene: TRBJ1-5
CDR3nt: TGTGCCTGGAGTCCTCAGGGTAGCAATCAGCCCCAGCATTTT
CDR3aa: CAWSPQGSNQPQHF

v_gene: TRBV6-5
abundance: -
d_gene: TRBD2
j_gene: TRBJ2-7
CDR3nt: TGTGCCAGCAGTCGACTAGCGGGGCCTAGGTACGAGCAGTACTTC
CDR3aa: CASSRLAGPRYEQYF

v_gene: TRBV11-2
abundance: -
d_gene: -
j_gene: TRBJ1-2
CDR3nt: TGTGCCAGCAGCTTTTCCGACAGTAACTATGGCTACACCTTC
CDR3aa: CASSFSDSNYGYTF

v_gene: TRBV9
abundance: -
d_gene: -
j_gene: TRBJ2-3
CDR3nt: TGTGCCAGCAGCGTGGCCGACACAGATACGCAGTATTTT
CDR3aa: CASSVADTDTQYF

v_gene: TRBV7-2
abundance: -
d_gene: TRBD2
j_gene: TRBJ2-3
CDR3nt: TGTGCCAGCAGCTTACGACTAGCGGGAGGGCCAGTAGATACGCAGTATTTT
CDR3aa: CASSLRLAGGPVDTQYF

v_gene: TRBV29-1
abundance: -
d_gene: -
j_gene: TRBJ2-1
CDR3nt: TGCAGCGTTGAGGCCGATAGGACACGTCAGTTCTTC
CDR3aa: CSVEADRTRQFF

v_gene: TRBV4-2
abundance: once
d_gene: TRBD2
j_gene: TRBJ2-5
CDR3nt: TGTGCCAGCAGCCAAGATGGAAGCGGGGGGGCCCAAGAGACCCAGTACTTC
CDR3aa: CASSQDGSGGAQETQYF

v_gene: TRBV7-9
abundance: -
d_gene: TRBD1
j_gene: TRBJ1-6
CDR3nt: TGTGCCAGCAGCTTAGTGCGGCAGGGGGGTTCACCCCTCCACTTT
CDR3aa: CASSLVRQGGSPLHF

v_gene: TRBV16
abundance: -
d_gene: -
j_gene: TRBJ1-4
CDR3nt: TGTGCCAGCAGCCAATCGGCAGGGCCCGGTGAAAAACTGTTTTTT
CDR3aa: CASSQSAGPGEKLFF

v_gene: TRBV4-3
abundance: -
d_gene: -
j_gene: TRBJ1-3
CDR3nt: TGCGCCAGCAGCCAGATGCTGAGCTCTGGAAACACCATATATTTT
CDR3aa: CASSQMLSSGNTIYF